Reported below is one T cell receptor (beta chain). Its antigen target is currently unknown. Base qualities are not recorded, but no much larger clone differs from it by a single base. The data are from a study of CD8 T cells in Susac syndrome (dated by TCRdb to about 2019). Notes on the research overall: Repertoire sequencing was used to test whether CD8+ T cell activation and differentiation in Susac syndrome was antigen driven.

The CDR3 sequence holds 14 residues, the cysteine and phenylalanine included. This entry keeps only the CDR3 DNA: 42 bases, framed from base 1. The junction shows trimming of 2 bases on V and 4 bases on J, plus 8 bases between the germline ends. CDR1 and CDR2 were assigned from the germline V gene as SGHTA and FQGNSA. General findings and caveats noted by the study authors: The number of individuals in the TCR sequencing and HLA analysis was recognized as being relatively small.

Peripheral blood CD8+ and CD4+ T cells from healthy donors, Susac syndrome patients and multiple sclerosis patients were profiled by high-throughput TCR beta sequencing. Healthy donors were included as age- and sex-matched controls. Bulk CD8+ and CD4+ T cells were purified by magnetic negative isolation, whereas CD8+ TEMRA cells were enriched by FACS. Blood was collected in EDTA tubes and processed within 24 hours, with PBMCs isolated through density gradient centrifugation. PBMCs destined for TCR sequencing were cryopreserved in liquid nitrogen and later thawed in a 37 °C water bath. Purity of sorted or isolated CD4+, CD8+ and CD8+ TEMRA cells was at least 90%. RNA was extracted using the RNeasy kit, and roughly 0.45 to 1 ug of the RNA was reverse transcribed with random hexamers. The immunoSEQ multiplex PCR assay, which covers 54 Vbeta and 13 Jbeta segments, was used to amplify TCR beta CDR3 regions. PCR amplification bias was corrected by using a synthetic template baseline for primer optimization and computational correction. The authors' analysis ran thus. Reads were annotated to V, D and J genes per IMGT and analyzed with immunoSEQ Analyzer, keeping only productive sequences. Clonality was computed as one minus Shannon entropy normalized by log2 of the number of productive unique sequences. For each patient and control, public and private clones were evaluated among the 100 most prevalent clones. Clones were defined as Susac-specific when absent from the healthy and MS cohorts, from about a thousand published viral clones and from other ImmuneACCESS disease sequences. The public reads were reanalyzed by TCRdb: fastp trimming at Q25, MiXCR alignment, in-frame beta chains only. One record per CDR3 amino acid sequence lists the most common genes and DNA. The V and J calls shown here were made by TCRdb, not taken from the authors' results. Counted in this sample were about 160,000 distinct CDR3 sequences; 93% of them appeared once. The ten largest clones take up more than 0.11% of the sample.

The receptor chain draws on TRBV7-2 and TRBJ2-2, with no confidently assigned D gene. This TCR derives from a human donor in good health. Specimen: CD4+ T cells from PBMCs. The nucleotide sequence is given as TGTGCCAGCAGCTTACGCTCTGTCACCGGGGAGCTGTTTTTT. It specifies CASSLRSVTGELFF. Here the CDR3 is joined to the reference TRBV7-2 and TRBJ2-2 genes, and the full variable domain is: GAGVSQSPSNKVTEKGKDVELRCDPISGHTALYWYRQSLGQGLEFLIYFQGNSAPDKSGLPSDRFSAERTGGSVSTLTIQRTQQEDSAVYLCASSLRSVTGELFFGEGSRLTVL.